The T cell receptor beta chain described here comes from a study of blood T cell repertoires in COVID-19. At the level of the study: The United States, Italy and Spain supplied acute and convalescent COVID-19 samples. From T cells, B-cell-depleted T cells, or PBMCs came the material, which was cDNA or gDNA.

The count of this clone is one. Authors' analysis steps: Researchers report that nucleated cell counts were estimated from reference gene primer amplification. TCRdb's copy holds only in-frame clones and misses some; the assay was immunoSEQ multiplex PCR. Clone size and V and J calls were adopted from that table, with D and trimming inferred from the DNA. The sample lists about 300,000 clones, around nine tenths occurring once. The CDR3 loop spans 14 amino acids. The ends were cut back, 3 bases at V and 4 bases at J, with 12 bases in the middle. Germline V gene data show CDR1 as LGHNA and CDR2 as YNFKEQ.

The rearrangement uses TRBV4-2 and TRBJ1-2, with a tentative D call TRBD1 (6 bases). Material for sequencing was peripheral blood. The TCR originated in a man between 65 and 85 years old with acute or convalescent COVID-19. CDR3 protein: CASSQTGEGYGYTF. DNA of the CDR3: TGTGCCAGCAGCCAGACAGGTGAAGGCTATGGCTACACCTTC.